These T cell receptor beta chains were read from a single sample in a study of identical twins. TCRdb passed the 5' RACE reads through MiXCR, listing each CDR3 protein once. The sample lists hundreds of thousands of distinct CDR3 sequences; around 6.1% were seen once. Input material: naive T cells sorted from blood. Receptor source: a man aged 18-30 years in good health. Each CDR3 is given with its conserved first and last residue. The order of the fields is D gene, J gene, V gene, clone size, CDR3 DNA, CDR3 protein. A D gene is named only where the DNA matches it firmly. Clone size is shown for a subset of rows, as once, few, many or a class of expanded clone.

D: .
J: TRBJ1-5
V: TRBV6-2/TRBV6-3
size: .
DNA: TGTGCCAGCAGCCATCGGAGGGGCCCTCAGCCCCAGCATTTT
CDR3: CASSHRRGPQPQHF

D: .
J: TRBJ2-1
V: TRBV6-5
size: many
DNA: TGTGCCAGCAGTTACTCGATTGGCCGGAATGAGCAGTTCTTC
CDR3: CASSYSIGRNEQFF

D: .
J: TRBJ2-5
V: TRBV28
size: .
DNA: TGTGCCAGCGGGGGCGCCGGGGAGACCCAGTACTTC
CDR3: CASGGAGETQYF

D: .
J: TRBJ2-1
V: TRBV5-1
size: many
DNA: TGCGCCAGCAGCTTGGAGGACCTACGCGATGAGCAGTTCTTC
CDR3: CASSLEDLRDEQFF

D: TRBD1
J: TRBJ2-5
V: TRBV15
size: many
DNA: TGTGCCACCAGCACCCCGAGGGACAGGGAGACCCAGTACTTC
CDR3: CATSTPRDRETQYF

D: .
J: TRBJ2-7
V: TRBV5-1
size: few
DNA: TGCGCCAGCAGCAAGACTCCCTCCTACGAGCAGTACTTC
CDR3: CASSKTPSYEQYF

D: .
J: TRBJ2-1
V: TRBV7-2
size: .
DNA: TGTGCCAGCAGCTTTACCGGATACTACAATGAGCAGTTCTTC
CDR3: CASSFTGYYNEQFF

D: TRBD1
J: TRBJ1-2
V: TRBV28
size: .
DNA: TGTGCCAGCAGTTTTAGGGGGCTGCGGGGCTACACCTTC
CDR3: CASSFRGLRGYTF

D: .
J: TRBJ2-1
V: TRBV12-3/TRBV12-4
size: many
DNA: TGTGCCAGCAGAAGATCCACCCCGAGCTCCTACAATGAGCAGTTCTTC
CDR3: CASRRSTPSSYNEQFF

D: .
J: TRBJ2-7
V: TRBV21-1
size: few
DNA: TGTGCCAGCAGCAAAAACGGGGGTCCGAGAGAGCAGTACTTC
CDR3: CASSKNGGPREQYF

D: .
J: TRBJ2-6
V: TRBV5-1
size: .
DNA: TGCGCCAGCAGCGCCGACATGGGACGGGGCTCTGGGGCCAACGTCCTGACTTTC
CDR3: CASSADMGRGSGANVLTF